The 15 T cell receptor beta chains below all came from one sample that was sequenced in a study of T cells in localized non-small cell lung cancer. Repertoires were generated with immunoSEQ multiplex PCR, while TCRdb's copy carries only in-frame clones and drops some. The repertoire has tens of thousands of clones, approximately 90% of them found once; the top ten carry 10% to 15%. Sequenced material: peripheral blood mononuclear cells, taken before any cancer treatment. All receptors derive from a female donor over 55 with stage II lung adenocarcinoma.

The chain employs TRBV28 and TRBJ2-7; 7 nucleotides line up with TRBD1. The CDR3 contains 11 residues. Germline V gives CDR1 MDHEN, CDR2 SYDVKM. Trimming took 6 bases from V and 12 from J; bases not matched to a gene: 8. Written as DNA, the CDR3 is TGTGCCAGCAGCCGGGACAGAACTTCGTACTTC. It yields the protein CASSRDRTSYF.

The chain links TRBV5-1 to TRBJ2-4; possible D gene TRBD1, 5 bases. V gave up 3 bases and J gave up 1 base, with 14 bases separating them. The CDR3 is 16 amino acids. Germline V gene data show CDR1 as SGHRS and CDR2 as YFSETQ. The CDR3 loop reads CASSSDKLGAKNIQYF. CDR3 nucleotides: TGCGCCAGCAGCTCGGACAAATTAGGGGCCAAAAACATTCAGTACTTC.

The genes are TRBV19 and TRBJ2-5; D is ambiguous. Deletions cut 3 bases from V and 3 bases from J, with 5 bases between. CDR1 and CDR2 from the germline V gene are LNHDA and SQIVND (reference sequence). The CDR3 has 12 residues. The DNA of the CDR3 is TGTGCCAGTAGTATCGAGGAAGAGACCCAGTACTTC. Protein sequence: CASSIEEETQYF. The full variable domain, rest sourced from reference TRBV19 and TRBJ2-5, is DGGITQSPKYLFRKEGQNVTLSCEQNLNHDAMYWYRQDPGQGLRLIYYSQIVNDFQKGDIAEGYSVSREKKESFPLTVTSAQKNPTAFYLCASSIEEETQYFGPGTRLLVL.

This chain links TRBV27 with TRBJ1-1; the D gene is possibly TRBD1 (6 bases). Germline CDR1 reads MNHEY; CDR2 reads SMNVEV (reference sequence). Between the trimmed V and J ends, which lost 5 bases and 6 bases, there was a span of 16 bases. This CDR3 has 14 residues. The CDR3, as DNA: TGTGCCAGCAGTCCCTTCGCCGGGGGCGCTGAAGCTTTCTTT. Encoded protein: CASSPFAGGAEAFF.

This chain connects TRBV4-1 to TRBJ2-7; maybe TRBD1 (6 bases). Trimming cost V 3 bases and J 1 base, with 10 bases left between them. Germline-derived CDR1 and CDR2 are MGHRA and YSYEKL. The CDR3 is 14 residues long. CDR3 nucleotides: TGCGCCAGCAGCCAGACGACAGGTTCCTACGAGCAGTACTTC. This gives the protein CASSQTTGSYEQYF.

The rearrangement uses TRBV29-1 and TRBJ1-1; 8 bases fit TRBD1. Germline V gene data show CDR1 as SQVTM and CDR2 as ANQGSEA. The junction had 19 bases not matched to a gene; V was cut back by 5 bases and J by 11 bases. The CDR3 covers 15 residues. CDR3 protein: CSVFPRDRPLQAAFF. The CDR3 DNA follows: TGCAGCGTTTTTCCCCGGGACAGGCCTCTCCAAGCGGCTTTCTTT.

The CDR3 here is CASSDREVHNEQFF. The CDR3 nucleotides read TGTGCCAGCAGTGACAGGGAAGTGCACAATGAGCAGTTCTTC. This chain joins TRBV9 and TRBJ2-1; 7 bases line up with TRBD1. Losses at the gene ends were 5 bases for V and 5 bases for J; bases not matched to a gene: 7. Looked up from germline, CDR1 is SGDLS and CDR2 is YYNGEE. This CDR3 spans 14 amino acids.

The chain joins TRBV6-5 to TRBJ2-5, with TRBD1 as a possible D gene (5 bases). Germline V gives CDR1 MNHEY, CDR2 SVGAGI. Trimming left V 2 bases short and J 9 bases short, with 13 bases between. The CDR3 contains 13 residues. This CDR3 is CASSYPQGTAQYF. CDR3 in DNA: TGTGCCAGCAGTTACCCCCAGGGTACGGCCCAGTACTTC.

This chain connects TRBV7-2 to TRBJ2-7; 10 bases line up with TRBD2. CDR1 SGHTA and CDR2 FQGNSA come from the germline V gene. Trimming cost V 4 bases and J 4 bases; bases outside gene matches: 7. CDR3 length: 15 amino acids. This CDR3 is CASSSQTSGRYEQYF. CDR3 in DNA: TGTGCCAGCAGCTCCCAGACTAGCGGGCGGTACGAGCAGTACTTC.

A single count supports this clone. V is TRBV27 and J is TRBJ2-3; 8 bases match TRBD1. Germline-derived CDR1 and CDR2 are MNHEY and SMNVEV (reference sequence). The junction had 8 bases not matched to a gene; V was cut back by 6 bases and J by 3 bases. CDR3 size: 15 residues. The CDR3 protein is CASRLTGALTDTQYF. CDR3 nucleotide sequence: TGTGCCAGCAGGTTGACAGGGGCTTTAACAGATACGCAGTATTTT.

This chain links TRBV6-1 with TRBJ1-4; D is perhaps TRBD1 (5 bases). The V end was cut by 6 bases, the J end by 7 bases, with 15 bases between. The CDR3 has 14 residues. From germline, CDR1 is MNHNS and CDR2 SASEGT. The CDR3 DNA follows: TGTGCCAGCAGCAAACAGGAAGGTGTTGAAAAACTGTTTTTT. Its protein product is CASSKQEGVEKLFF.

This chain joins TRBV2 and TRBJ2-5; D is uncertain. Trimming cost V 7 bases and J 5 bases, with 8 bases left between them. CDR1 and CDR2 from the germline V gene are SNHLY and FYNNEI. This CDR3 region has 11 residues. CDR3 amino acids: CASTLGETQYF. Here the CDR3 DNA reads TGTGCCAGCACCTTAGGGGAGACCCAGTACTTC.

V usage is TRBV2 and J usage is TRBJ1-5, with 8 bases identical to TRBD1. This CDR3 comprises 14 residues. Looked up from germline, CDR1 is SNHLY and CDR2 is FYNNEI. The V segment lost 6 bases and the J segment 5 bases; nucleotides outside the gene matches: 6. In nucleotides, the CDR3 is TGTGCCAGCAGCCGGACAGGGCTCGATCAGCCCCAGCATTTT. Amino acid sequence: CASSRTGLDQPQHF.

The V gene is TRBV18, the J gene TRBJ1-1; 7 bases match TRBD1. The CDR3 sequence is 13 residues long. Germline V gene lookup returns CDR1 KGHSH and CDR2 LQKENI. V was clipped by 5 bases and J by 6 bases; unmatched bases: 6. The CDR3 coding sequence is TGTGCCAGCTCAGACGACAGGGCGGCTGAAGCTTTCTTT. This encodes CASSDDRAAEAFF.

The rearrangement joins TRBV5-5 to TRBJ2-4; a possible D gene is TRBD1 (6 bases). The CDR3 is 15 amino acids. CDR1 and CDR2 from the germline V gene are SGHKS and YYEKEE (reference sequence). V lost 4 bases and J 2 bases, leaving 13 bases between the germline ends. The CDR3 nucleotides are TGTGCCAGCAGCCCTAACAGGGTCTCCAAAAACATTCAGTACTTC. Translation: CASSPNRVSKNIQYF.